The rows below give T cell receptor beta chains drawn from one sample of a study of CD4+ T cells in melanoma. Clones were sequenced by immunoSEQ multiplex PCR, and TCRdb holds only the in-frame ones, with some missing. The sample includes tens of thousands of clones, almost 70% of them seen just once. The sequencing sample was made of tumor tissue. The receptors here all came from a human donor with melanoma. Each CDR3 is given with its conserved first and last residue. Fields, in order: CDR3 length, V gene, J gene, clone size, D gene, CDR3 protein, CDR3 DNA. D genes are given only for firm matches. Rows may omit the clone size; those that give it use once, few, many or a size class.

>14|TRBV18|TRBJ1-5|.|TRBD1
CASSSTGKDQPQHF
TGTGCCAGCTCATCGACAGGGAAGGATCAGCCCCAGCATTTT
>14|TRBV7-2|TRBJ2-7|.|.
CASSLAYTSYEQYF
TGTGCCAGCAGCTTAGCGTACACCTCCTACGAGCAGTACTTC
>15|TRBV28|TRBJ2-7|.|TRBD1
CASSVSTGAFWEQYF
TGTGCCAGCAGTGTCTCAACAGGGGCGTTTTGGGAGCAGTACTTC
>12|TRBV6-5|TRBJ2-1|.|TRBD2
CASTRGGDEQFF
TGTGCCAGCACCCGGGGGGGGGATGAGCAGTTCTTC
>18|TRBV18|TRBJ2-2|.|TRBD1
CASSPTAPGQGHTGELFF
TGTGCCAGCTCACCTACAGCACCGGGACAGGGCCACACCGGGGAGCTGTTTTTT
>14|TRBV14|TRBJ2-7|.|.
CASSTGPPFGEQYF
TGTGCCAGCAGCACCGGCCCCCCATTCGGCGAGCAGTACTTC
>13|TRBV9|TRBJ1-2|.|.
CASSVDADYGYTF
TGTGCCAGCAGCGTTGACGCCGACTATGGCTACACCTTC
>15|TRBV28|TRBJ2-7|.|.
CASSLTSLISYEQYF
TGTGCCAGCAGTTTAACTAGCTTAATTTCCTACGAGCAGTACTTC
>14|TRBV27|TRBJ2-5|.|TRBD1
CASSLSGTEETQYF
TGTGCCAGCAGTTTGTCCGGGACAGAAGAGACCCAGTACTTC
>15|TRBV4-3|TRBJ1-1|few|.
CASSQEQSMNTEAFF
TGCGCCAGCAGCCAAGAGCAGAGCATGAACACTGAAGCTTTCTTT
>13|TRBV13|TRBJ1-1|many|.
CASRLYVNTEAFF
TGTGCCAGCAGGCTGTACGTGAACACTGAAGCTTTCTTT
>14|TRBV6-5|TRBJ2-7|.|.
CASKSVRYSYEQYF
TGTGCCAGCAAGTCGGTGAGATACTCCTACGAGCAGTACTTC
>13|TRBV30|TRBJ2-7|.|TRBD1
CAWTTGTPYEQYF
TGTGCCTGGACGACAGGGACCCCCTACGAGCAGTACTTC
>16|TRBV4-3|TRBJ2-3|few|.
CASSQDGNPARNTQYF
TGCGCCAGCAGCCAAGACGGAAATCCGGCGAGGAATACGCAGTATTTT
>14|TRBV4-2|TRBJ2-7|.|.
CASSQDRASYEQYF
TGTGCCAGCAGCCAAGACAGGGCAAGCTACGAGCAGTACTTC
>15|TRBV10-3|TRBJ2-2|.|.
CAIGKSRANTGELFF
TGTGCCATCGGCAAGAGTCGAGCGAACACCGGGGAGCTGTTTTTT
>14|TRBV5-1|TRBJ1-2|.|.
CASSLGDTNYGYTF
TGCGCCAGCAGCTTGGGGGACACTAACTATGGCTACACCTTC
>13|TRBV19|TRBJ1-1|.|.
CASSPQMNTEAFF
TGTGCCAGTAGTCCTCAGATGAACACTGAAGCTTTCTTT
>14|TRBV5-1|TRBJ2-4|few|.
CASSLGQGRNIQYF
TGCGCCAGCAGCTTGGGGCAGGGTCGAAACATTCAGTACTTC
>13|TRBV5-5|TRBJ2-7|.|TRBD2
CASSSLAGPEQYF
TGTGCCAGCAGCTCCTTAGCGGGTCCCGAGCAGTACTTC
>15|TRBV15|TRBJ1-6|.|TRBD1
CATSGETGNNSPLHF
TGTGCCACCAGCGGAGAGACAGGGAATAATTCACCCCTCCACTTT
>15|TRBV2|TRBJ1-5|.|.
CASSGGQGQGQPQHF
TGTGCCAGCAGCGGGGGGCAGGGGCAGGGACAGCCCCAGCATTTT
>15|TRBV19|TRBJ1-5|.|.
CASSLGGQGGQPQHF
TGTGCCAGTAGCCTCGGGGGGCAGGGCGGGCAGCCCCAGCATTTT
>13|TRBV6-6|TRBJ2-1|.|TRBD1
CASSSTGAGEQFF
TGTGCCAGCAGTTCGACAGGGGCGGGTGAGCAGTTCTTC
>14|TRBV19|TRBJ1-1|few|.
CASSWKGGNTEAFF
TGTGCCAGTAGTTGGAAAGGTGGGAACACTGAAGCTTTCTTT
>15|TRBV19|TRBJ1-1|.|TRBD1
CASSIEQGANTEAFF
TGTGCCAGTAGTATAGAACAGGGGGCGAACACTGAAGCTTTCTTT
>13|TRBV7-9|TRBJ1-1|.|.
CASSFEQNTEAFF
TGTGCCAGCAGCTTCGAACAGAACACTGAAGCTTTCTTT
>12|TRBV29-1|TRBJ1-2|few|.
CSVLTRDYGYTF
TGCAGCGTTCTAACAAGAGACTATGGCTACACCTTC
>14|TRBV11-2|TRBJ2-3|.|TRBD1
CASSLETGLDTQYF
TGTGCCAGCAGCTTAGAGACAGGGTTAGATACGCAGTATTTT
>15|TRBV7-2|TRBJ2-1|few|.
CASSLTHGQYNEQFF
TGTGCCAGCAGCTTAACTCACGGCCAGTACAATGAGCAGTTCTTC
>15|TRBV19|TRBJ2-7|.|.
CASSIAWATNYEQYF
TGTGCCAGTAGTATAGCTTGGGCCACCAATTACGAGCAGTACTTC